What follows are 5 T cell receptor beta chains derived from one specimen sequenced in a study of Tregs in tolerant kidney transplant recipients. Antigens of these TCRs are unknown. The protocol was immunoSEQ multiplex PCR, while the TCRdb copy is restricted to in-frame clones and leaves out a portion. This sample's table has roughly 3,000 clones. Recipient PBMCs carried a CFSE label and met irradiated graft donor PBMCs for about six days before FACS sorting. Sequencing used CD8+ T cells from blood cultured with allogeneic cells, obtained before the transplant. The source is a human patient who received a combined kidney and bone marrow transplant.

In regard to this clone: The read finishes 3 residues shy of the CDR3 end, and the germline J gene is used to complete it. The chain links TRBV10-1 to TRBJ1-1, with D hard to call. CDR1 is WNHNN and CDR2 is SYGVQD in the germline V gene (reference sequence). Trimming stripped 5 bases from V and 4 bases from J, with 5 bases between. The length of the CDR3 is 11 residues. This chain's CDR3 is CASSSGTEAFF. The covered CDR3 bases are TGCGCCAGCAGTTCCGGCACTGAA.

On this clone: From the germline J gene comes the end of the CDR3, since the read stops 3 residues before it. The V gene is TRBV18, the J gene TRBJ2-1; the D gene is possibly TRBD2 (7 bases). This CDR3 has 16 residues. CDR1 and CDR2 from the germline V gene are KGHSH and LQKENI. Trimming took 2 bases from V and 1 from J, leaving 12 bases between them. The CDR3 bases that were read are TGTGCCAGCTCACCATGGGAGGGGGTTTCCTACAATGAG. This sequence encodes CASSPWEGVSYNE. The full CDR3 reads CASSPWEGVSYNEQFF.

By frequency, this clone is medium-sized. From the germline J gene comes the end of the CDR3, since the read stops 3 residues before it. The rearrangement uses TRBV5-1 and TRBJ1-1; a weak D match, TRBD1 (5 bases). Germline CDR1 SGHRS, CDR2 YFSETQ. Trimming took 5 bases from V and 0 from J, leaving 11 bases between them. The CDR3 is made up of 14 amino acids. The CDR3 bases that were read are TGCGCCAGCAGTTGGGGGGTAATGAACACTGAA. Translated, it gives CASSWGVMNTE. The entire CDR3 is CASSWGVMNTEAFF.

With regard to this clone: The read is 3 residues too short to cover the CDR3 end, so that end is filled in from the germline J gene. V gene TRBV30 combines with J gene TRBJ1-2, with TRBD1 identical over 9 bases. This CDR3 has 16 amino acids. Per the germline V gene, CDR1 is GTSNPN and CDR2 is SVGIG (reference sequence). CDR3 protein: CAWSGLSGTGLWGYTF. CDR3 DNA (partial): TGTGCCTGGAGTGGATTGTCCGGGACAGGGCTTTGGGGC.

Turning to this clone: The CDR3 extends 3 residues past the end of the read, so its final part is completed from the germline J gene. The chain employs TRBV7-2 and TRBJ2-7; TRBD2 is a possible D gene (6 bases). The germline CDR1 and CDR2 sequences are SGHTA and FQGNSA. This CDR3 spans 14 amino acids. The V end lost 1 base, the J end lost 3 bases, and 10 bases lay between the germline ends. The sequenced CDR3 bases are TGTGCCAGCAGCTTAGGAGCGGGTGACTACGAG. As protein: CASSLGAGDYE. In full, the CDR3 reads CASSLGAGDYEQYF. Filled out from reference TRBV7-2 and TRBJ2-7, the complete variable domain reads GAGVSQSPSNKVTEKGKDVELRCDPISGHTALYWYRQSLGQGLEFLIYFQGNSAPDKSGLPSDRFSAERTGGSVSTLTIQRTQQEDSAVYLCASSLGAGDYEQYFGPGTRLTVT.